This entry concerns a single T cell receptor (beta chain). The sample's treatment: oral pan-JAK inhibitor, 5-10 mg twice daily. Lesional scalp punch biopsies and peripheral blood came from alopecia areata patients. This sample is part of a study of CD8+ T cells in alopecia areata. The CDR3 is 12 amino acids. Germline CDR1 is MNHEY and CDR2 is SVGAGI. Trimming left V 0 bases short and J 8 bases short, with 7 bases between. In each case, RNA was isolated and then reverse transcribed into cDNA as the sequencing template. Libraries were prepared by immunoSEQ multiplex PCR; TCRdb keeps only in-frame clonotypes and omits some of them. The table includes around 4,800 clones, roughly 60% detected once.

The chain couples TRBV6-5 to TRBJ1-2; D is undetermined. This specimen consisted of skin, obtained at approximately week 39, from a patient treated with tofacitinib. The receptor was isolated from a human donor with alopecia areata. CDR3 sequence (DNA): TGTGCCAGCAGTTACTCCCGTGGGGGCTACACCTTC. Translation: CASSYSRGGYTF.